The rows below give T cell receptor beta chains drawn from one sample of a study of blood T cell repertoires in COVID-19. Here immunoSEQ multiplex PCR was the method, and the copy in TCRdb shows in-frame clones only, minus some. Here the sample spans some 64,000 clones, around 77% being singletons. The sample was peripheral blood. The source is an older man with active or convalescent COVID-19. Each CDR3 is given with its conserved first and last residue. D genes are given only for firm matches. Clone size appears in some rows only: once, few, many, or a class for an expanded clone.

j_gene,v_gene,d_gene,abundance,CDR3aa,CDR3nt
TRBJ2-2,TRBV7-8,-,-,CASYFLTANTGELFF,TGTGCCAGCTACTTTTTGACAGCGAACACCGGGGAGCTGTTTTTT
TRBJ1-4,TRBV3-1/TRBV3-2,-,-,CASSLTIMVEKLFF,TGTGCCAGCAGCCTGACAATAATGGTTGAAAAACTGTTTTTT
TRBJ2-1,TRBV4-3,-,-,CASSQDMRREVFF,TGCGCCAGCAGCCAAGATATGAGGAGGGAGGTCTTCTTC
TRBJ1-1,TRBV5-1,-,-,CASSPDIYTEAFF,TGCGCCAGCAGCCCAGACATTTACACTGAAGCTTTCTTT
TRBJ2-5,TRBV28,TRBD2,-,CASSSPGLAGGETQYF,TGTGCCAGCAGCTCCCCGGGACTAGCGGGAGGTGAGACCCAGTACTTC
TRBJ2-3,TRBV5-6,TRBD2,-,CASSLVAGGLTDTQYF,TGTGCCAGCAGCTTAGTGGCGGGGGGGCTCACAGATACGCAGTATTTT
TRBJ2-3,TRBV7-3,TRBD1,few,CASNRGGTDTQYF,TGTGCCAGCAACAGGGGGGGCACAGATACGCAGTATTTT
TRBJ2-5,TRBV12-5,-,-,CASGLRPRETQYF,TGTGCTAGTGGTTTGAGGCCCAGGGAGACCCAGTACTTC
TRBJ2-7,TRBV23-1,TRBD2,-,CASSQSRTSGWEQYF,TGCGCCAGCAGTCAATCGAGAACTAGCGGTTGGGAGCAGTACTTC
TRBJ2-3,TRBV5-3,-,-,CARLAGEDTQYF,TGTGCCAGACTTGCAGGGGAAGATACGCAGTATTTT
TRBJ2-7,TRBV20-1,-,-,CSARLDYEQYF,TGCAGTGCTAGACTAGACTACGAGCAGTACTTC
TRBJ2-1,TRBV28,TRBD2,once,CASRSGTSGINEQFF,TGTGCCAGCAGAAGTGGGACTAGCGGGATAAATGAGCAGTTCTTC
TRBJ1-2,TRBV4-1,TRBD1,-,CASSQNYPDREQWGYTF,TGCGCCAGCAGCCAAAACTACCCGGACAGGGAACAGTGGGGCTACACCTTC
TRBJ1-2,TRBV19,-,-,CASSATENYGYTF,TGTGCCAGTAGTGCCACAGAAAACTATGGCTACACCTTC
TRBJ2-7,TRBV6-5,-,-,CASSYSGQLAYEQYF,TGTGCCAGCAGTTACTCTGGGCAGCTGGCCTACGAGCAGTACTTC
TRBJ2-5,TRBV19,TRBD1,-,CASSIETGTGQETQYF,TGTGCCAGTAGTATCGAGACCGGGACAGGGCAAGAGACCCAGTACTTC
TRBJ1-4,TRBV5-1,-,-,CASSLRPGVGEKLFF,TGCGCCAGCAGCTTGAGACCGGGGGTTGGTGAAAAACTGTTTTTT
TRBJ1-6,TRBV30,-,-,CAWTLGGEHSPLHF,TGTGCCTGGACCCTTGGAGGTGAACATTCACCCCTCCACTTT
TRBJ2-7,TRBV24-1,TRBD2,-,CATRGTSEEQYF,TGTGCCACCAGGGGGACTAGTGAGGAGCAGTACTTC
TRBJ2-4,TRBV2,TRBD2,-,CASLGGEAKNIQYF,TGTGCCAGCCTCGGGGGGGAGGCCAAAAACATTCAGTACTTC
TRBJ2-2,TRBV11-2,-,-,CASSPSRAKLFF,TGTGCCAGCAGCCCGTCCAGGGCGAAGCTGTTTTTT
TRBJ2-1,TRBV5-6,TRBD1,-,CASSLGTGMWDEQFF,TGTGCCAGCAGCTTGGGGACAGGGATGTGGGATGAGCAGTTCTTC
TRBJ1-2,TRBV7-9,-,-,CASSLGQYYGYTF,TGTGCCAGCAGCTTAGGACAGTACTATGGCTACACCTTC
TRBJ2-5,TRBV5-1,TRBD2,-,CASRGLAGSGSETQYF,TGCGCCAGCAGGGGACTAGCGGGAAGTGGTAGCGAGACCCAGTACTTC
TRBJ2-7,TRBV2,TRBD1,-,CASRGTDPSDEQYF,TGTGCCAGCCGAGGGACAGACCCATCGGACGAGCAGTACTTC
TRBJ2-6,TRBV28,-,-,CASSLGGEANVLTF,TGTGCCAGCAGTTTGGGAGGAGAGGCCAACGTCCTGACTTTC
TRBJ2-3,TRBV5-1,TRBD2,-,CASSLTSGTPNTQYF,TGCGCCAGCAGCTTGACTAGCGGGACCCCAAATACGCAGTATTTT
TRBJ2-5,TRBV7-2,TRBD2,-,CASSLVSSGGAGLTQYF,TGTGCCAGCAGCTTAGTCTCTAGCGGGGGGGCCGGTCTGACCCAGTACTTC
TRBJ2-5,TRBV4-2,TRBD2,-,CASSQASTSGGAGETQYF,TGTGCCAGCAGCCAAGCTAGTACTAGCGGGGGGGCCGGGGAGACCCAGTACTTC
TRBJ2-7,TRBV5-4,-,-,CASSLGSGLGAHEQYF,TGTGCCAGCAGCTTGGGATCCGGCTTGGGGGCCCACGAGCAGTACTTC
TRBJ2-3,TRBV19,-,-,CASKERVLSTDTQYF,TGTGCCTCAAAGGAGAGGGTTCTTAGCACAGATACGCAGTATTTT
TRBJ2-7,TRBV21-1,-,-,CASYSPPRSAGVSYEQYF,TGTGCCAGCTACTCCCCTCCTCGGTCAGCGGGAGTATCGTACGAGCAGTACTTC
TRBJ2-2,TRBV30,TRBD2,-,CAWRGLAGNTGELFF,TGTGCCTGGAGAGGACTAGCGGGGAACACCGGGGAGCTGTTTTTT
TRBJ2-1,TRBV2,TRBD2,-,CASKIGTSGSHEQFF,TGTGCCAGCAAGATCGGGACTAGCGGGAGCCATGAGCAGTTCTTC
TRBJ2-7,TRBV7-6,TRBD2,-,CASSLAGAGGLSYEQYF,TGTGCCAGCAGCTTAGCGGGAGCGGGGGGCCTTTCCTACGAGCAGTACTTC
TRBJ2-3,TRBV7-9,-,-,CASSWGEVSTDTQYF,TGTGCCAGCAGCTGGGGGGAAGTTAGCACAGATACGCAGTATTTT
TRBJ2-2,TRBV24-1,-,-,CATSVQGTDTGELFF,TGTGCCACCAGTGTTCAGGGAACGGACACCGGGGAGCTGTTTTTT
TRBJ1-5,TRBV2,-,-,CASSPMAGVVQPQHF,TGTGCCAGCAGCCCCATGGCAGGGGTTGTGCAGCCCCAGCATTTT
TRBJ2-2,TRBV3-1/TRBV3-2,TRBD2,-,CASSQGGAGNTGELFF,TGTGCCAGCAGCCAAGGGGGAGCGGGAAACACCGGGGAGCTGTTTTTT
TRBJ2-1,TRBV3-1/TRBV3-2,-,few,CASSQSPFAYNEQFF,TGTGCCAGCAGCCAATCCCCTTTCGCCTACAATGAGCAGTTCTTC
TRBJ2-1,TRBV5-4,TRBD1,-,CASSLGRSRGQGVRSEQFF,TGTGCCAGCAGCCTTGGAAGATCTAGGGGACAGGGGGTAAGGAGTGAGCAGTTCTTC
TRBJ2-7,TRBV15,-,-,CATSSTGNPYEQYF,TGTGCCACCAGCAGTACAGGTAATCCCTACGAGCAGTACTTC
TRBJ2-1,TRBV6-5,-,-,CASSPTRGGSEQFF,TGTGCCAGCAGCCCAACGAGGGGGGGGTCTGAGCAGTTCTTC
TRBJ2-2,TRBV11-3,TRBD1,few,CASSLQSQGALGTGELFF,TGTGCCAGCAGCTTACAGTCGCAGGGGGCCTTAGGAACCGGGGAGCTGTTTTTT
TRBJ2-1,TRBV19,TRBD2,-,CASRLVAGVIGNEQFF,TGTGCCAGTAGATTAGTAGCGGGAGTAATCGGAAATGAGCAGTTCTTC
TRBJ2-2,TRBV18,-,-,CASSPSGAMNTGELFF,TGTGCCAGCTCACCATCCGGAGCCATGAACACCGGGGAGCTGTTTTTT
TRBJ1-5,TRBV28,-,-,CASSTFDRTSNQPQHF,TGTGCCAGCAGCACGTTCGACAGGACTAGCAATCAGCCCCAGCATTTT
TRBJ1-2,TRBV2,-,few,CASNQGEGLRGYTF,TGTGCCAGCAACCAAGGGGAGGGCTTAAGGGGCTACACCTTC
TRBJ2-3,TRBV2,-,-,CARLRDTQYF,TGTGCCAGACTTCGCGATACGCAGTATTTT
TRBJ1-5,TRBV18,-,few,CASSQEGNQPQHF,TGTGCCAGCTCACAGGAGGGCAATCAGCCCCAGCATTTT
TRBJ2-3,TRBV4-3,TRBD2,-,CASSQATSGTDTQYF,TGCGCCAGCAGCCAAGCGACTAGCGGCACAGATACGCAGTATTTT
TRBJ1-2,TRBV5-4,TRBD1,-,CASSLDQGTGDGYTF,TGTGCCAGCAGCTTGGACCAAGGGACAGGGGATGGCTACACCTTC
TRBJ2-3,TRBV7-3,TRBD2,-,CASSRVPAGGATDTQYF,TGTGCCAGCAGCAGGGTACCCGCCGGGGGGGCCACAGATACGCAGTATTTT
TRBJ2-5,TRBV19,-,few,CASSSAGLRETQYF,TGTGCCAGTAGCTCGGCAGGGTTACGGGAGACCCAGTACTTC
TRBJ2-7,TRBV3-1/TRBV3-2,-,-,CATGRGLYEQYF,TGTGCCACCGGCAGGGGCCTCTACGAGCAGTACTTC